This is a list of T cell receptor beta chains from one sample in a study of CD8+ T cells in alopecia areata. Measured with immunoSEQ multiplex PCR; TCRdb has only the in-frame clones, and not every one. The sample shows 100,000 to 150,000 clones, roughly 50% of them seen only once. The sample was CD8+ T cells sorted from blood, taken at week 0. These receptors were taken from a human donor with alopecia areata. CDR3s include the opening cysteine and the closing phenylalanine or tryptophan. The D gene is left open where the match is weak. The listing skips clone size in some rows; elsewhere it reads once, few, many or a size class.

d_call j_call v_call clone_size cdr3_aa cdr3_nt
. TRBJ1-1 TRBV13 once CASSPPLITEAFF TGTGCCAGCAGCCCACCGCTCATCACTGAAGCTTTCTTT
TRBD1 TRBJ2-2 TRBV2 . CASSDTTGGTIEELFF TGTGCCAGCAGTGACACGACAGGGGGTACGATTGAGGAGCTGTTTTTT
. TRBJ2-7 TRBV7-2 . CASSSVKTRLLKQYF TGTGCCAGCAGCTCAGTGAAGACGAGGCTCCTGAAGCAGTACTTC
. TRBJ2-7 TRBV4-1 . CASSQDYSDYEQYF TGCGCCAGCAGCCAAGATTACTCGGACTACGAGCAGTACTTC
TRBD1 TRBJ1-2 TRBV30 medium-sized CAGDRQGRSYGYTF TGTGCCGGAGACCGACAGGGGCGAAGCTATGGCTACACCTTC
. TRBJ1-3 TRBV5-1 . CASSFSGLGNTIYF TGCGCCAGCAGCTTCAGCGGGCTGGGGAACACCATATATTTT
. TRBJ2-7 TRBV7-6 . CASSFGGEQYF TGTGCCAGCAGCTTTGGTGGCGAGCAGTACTTC
. TRBJ2-4 TRBV7-9 . CASSSDQPGEAKNIQYF TGTGCCAGCAGCTCCGATCAGCCCGGGGAGGCCAAAAACATTCAGTACTTC
. TRBJ2-7 TRBV7-9 . CASNAGRTYEQYF TGTGCCAGCAACGCGGGACGGACTTACGAGCAGTACTTC
. TRBJ2-1 TRBV13 few CASSPYVVGEQFF TGTGCCAGCAGCCCTTACGTCGTTGGTGAGCAGTTCTTC
TRBD2 TRBJ2-7 TRBV29-1 few CSGRTSGESYEQYF TGCAGCGGCCGAACTAGCGGGGAGTCCTACGAGCAGTACTTC
. TRBJ1-1 TRBV4-1 once CASSPTTRNTEAFF TGCGCCAGCAGCCCAACCACAAGGAACACTGAAGCTTTCTTT
. TRBJ2-1 TRBV7-9 . CASSFLPGVHEQFF TGTGCCAGCAGCTTTCTTCCAGGCGTCCATGAGCAGTTCTTC
TRBD1 TRBJ1-4 TRBV7-9 few CASSTPGQGNEKLFF TGTGCCAGCAGCACCCCGGGACAGGGGAATGAAAAACTGTTTTTT
TRBD1 TRBJ1-6 TRBV7-2 . CASSLDEWTGDLYNSPLHF TGTGCCAGCAGCTTAGATGAGTGGACAGGGGACCTCTATAATTCACCCCTCCACTTT
TRBD2 TRBJ2-1 TRBV4-1 once CASSQLAGGSSYNEQFF TGCGCCAGCAGCCAACTAGCGGGGGGGAGTTCGTACAATGAGCAGTTCTTC
. TRBJ1-1 TRBV7-9 few CASSHLPEAFF TGTGCCAGCAGCCATCTCCCTGAAGCTTTCTTT
. TRBJ1-1 TRBV4-1 few CASSQGRSGTFF TGCGCCAGCAGCCAAGGTCGCAGTGGGACTTTCTTT
. TRBJ1-1 TRBV27 . CASSGDWANTEAFF TGTGCCAGCAGTGGGGACTGGGCGAACACTGAAGCTTTCTTT
TRBD2 TRBJ2-3 TRBV7-9 . CASNQGGEALNTDTQYF TGTGCCAGCAATCAGGGAGGGGAGGCACTAAACACAGATACGCAGTATTTT
. TRBJ1-1 TRBV9 few CASSASGITEAFF TGTGCCAGCAGCGCCTCAGGGATCACTGAAGCTTTCTTT
. TRBJ1-1 TRBV5-1 . CASSLRGMNTEAFF TGCGCCAGCAGCTTGAGGGGGATGAACACTGAAGCTTTCTTT
. TRBJ2-5 TRBV29-1 few CSVDFQGTGETQYF TGCAGCGTTGATTTTCAGGGTACGGGAGAGACCCAGTACTTC
. TRBJ2-7 TRBV29-1 . CSVDTSYEQYF TGCAGCGTTGATACCAGTTACGAGCAGTACTTC
TRBD1 TRBJ1-2 TRBV6-5 . CASSTGQPLYGYTF TGTGCCAGCAGTACGGGACAGCCTCTCTATGGCTACACCTTC
. TRBJ2-3 TRBV30 . CAWSGWGASDTQYF TGTGCCTGGAGTGGATGGGGGGCCTCGGATACGCAGTATTTT
TRBD1 TRBJ1-2 TRBV13 . CASSPGQGSFGYTF TGTGCCAGCAGCCCGGGACAGGGTTCGTTTGGCTACACCTTC
. TRBJ2-7 TRBV4-3 . CASSLSWDLSYEQYF TGCGCCAGCAGCCTAAGCTGGGACCTCTCCTACGAGCAGTACTTC
. TRBJ1-1 TRBV18 . CASSPPVHQGRTEAFF TGTGCCAGCTCACCACCCGTACATCAGGGGCGCACTGAAGCTTTCTTT
. TRBJ2-7 TRBV6-6 once CASSTTGGEQYF TGTGCCAGCAGCACGACAGGAGGCGAGCAGTACTTC
. TRBJ1-5 TRBV6-1 . CASSDSVVVSSQPQHF TGTGCCAGCAGTGACAGTGTCGTTGTATCATCTCAGCCCCAGCATTTT
TRBD1 TRBJ1-2 TRBV9 . CASSVLGQGDGYTF TGTGCCAGCAGCGTATTGGGACAGGGCGACGGCTACACCTTC
TRBD1 TRBJ2-2 TRBV6-4 many CATGTGGTGELFF TGTGCCACCGGGACAGGTGGTACCGGGGAGCTGTTTTTT
TRBD1 TRBJ2-7 TRBV19 few CASSTMTGGSYEQYF TGTGCCAGTAGTACCATGACAGGGGGCTCCTACGAGCAGTACTTC
. TRBJ1-2 TRBV9 many CASSAGGTLHTF TGTGCCAGCAGCGCCGGTGGGACCCTTCACACCTTC
. TRBJ2-3 TRBV11-2 few CASSLGIVKSTDTQYF TGTGCCAGCAGCTTAGGCATAGTCAAGAGCACAGATACGCAGTATTTT
. TRBJ2-7 TRBV6-5 once CASSLGIDTTYEQYF TGTGCCAGCAGTTTGGGTATTGACACTACCTACGAGCAGTACTTC
. TRBJ2-5 TRBV13 . CASSLGSGGPETQYF TGTGCCAGCAGTTTGGGGTCGGGGGGCCCAGAGACCCAGTACTTC
. TRBJ2-7 TRBV5-4 . CASSFWTSYEQYF TGTGCCAGCAGCTTCTGGACCTCCTACGAGCAGTACTTC
. TRBJ1-5 TRBV4-1 . CASSPGYQSNQPQHF TGCGCCAGCAGCCCGGGGTATCAGAGCAATCAGCCCCAGCATTTT
. TRBJ2-7 TRBV7-9 few CASRQGTYEQYF TGTGCCAGCCGGCAGGGTACCTACGAGCAGTACTTC
. TRBJ2-4 TRBV4-3 . CASSPRGVSNIQYF TGCGCCAGCAGCCCCAGGGGGGTGAGCAACATTCAGTACTTC
. TRBJ2-7 TRBV29-1 . CSVVVGGGYEQYF TGCAGCGTTGTTGTAGGGGGAGGATACGAGCAGTACTTC
TRBD1 TRBJ1-6 TRBV5-1 . CASSEGQGNSPLHF TGCGCCAGCAGCGAGGGACAGGGAAATTCACCCCTCCACTTT
. TRBJ2-2 TRBV11-2 . CASSLGSTGELFF TGTGCCAGCAGCTTGGGAAGCACCGGGGAGCTGTTTTTT
. TRBJ1-2 TRBV6-6 . CASSHTPEDSYGYTF TGTGCCAGCAGTCACACCCCCGAGGACAGCTATGGCTACACCTTC
. TRBJ1-1 TRBV27 . CASSLTGMNTEAFF TGTGCCAGCAGTTTGACGGGAATGAACACTGAAGCTTTCTTT
. TRBJ2-3 TRBV12-5 . CASGLAADTQYF TGTGCTAGTGGTTTAGCGGCGGATACGCAGTATTTT
. TRBJ1-6 TRBV27 . CASSFHARDSPLHF TGTGCCAGCAGTTTCCACGCGAGGGATTCACCCCTCCACTTT
. TRBJ2-3 TRBV9 . CASSHQDTQYF TGTGCCAGCAGCCATCAGGATACGCAGTATTTT
. TRBJ2-7 TRBV4-1 few CASSQATQGYEQYF TGCGCCAGCAGCCAGGCGACTCAGGGTTACGAGCAGTACTTC
TRBD2 TRBJ2-3 TRBV29-1 . CSVEGTSGGGADTQYF TGCAGCGTTGAAGGGACTAGCGGGGGGGGTGCAGATACGCAGTATTTT
TRBD1 TRBJ2-2 TRBV29-1 . CSVNIQGVAGELFF TGCAGCGTTAACATACAGGGGGTAGCCGGGGAGCTGTTTTTT
. TRBJ1-1 TRBV19 . CASSETGTEAFF TGTGCCAGTAGTGAGACAGGCACTGAAGCTTTCTTT
. TRBJ1-1 TRBV4-3 once CASSRVLGVGTEAFF TGCGCCAGCAGCCGAGTCTTGGGCGTGGGCACTGAAGCTTTCTTT
. TRBJ1-1 TRBV7-9 few CASSPTPEGIAEAFF TGTGCCAGCAGCCCCACCCCGGAGGGGATCGCTGAAGCTTTCTTT
TRBD1 TRBJ2-1 TRBV7-8 . CASSRDPATGKYNEQFF TGTGCCAGCAGCCGGGACCCAGCGACAGGGAAGTACAATGAGCAGTTCTTC